This TCR beta chain was profiled in a study of cytomegalovirus exposure and HLA in healthy donors. The CDR3 extends over 13 amino acids. V lost 5 bases to trimming and J lost 6 bases, with 14 bases between them. CDR1 LNHDA and CDR2 SQIVND come from the germline V gene (reference sequence). The PCR was carried out with 60 Vbeta primers and 13 Jbeta primers. Clones were read by immunoSEQ multiplex PCR, and TCRdb kept only the in-frame ones, dropping some. The sample lists 130,000 to 150,000 clones, 82% occurring once. Specimen: PBMCs. The J gene is TRBJ2-7, the V gene TRBV19, with D perhaps TRBD1 (5 bases). The TCR originated in a male donor in good health and CMV-seronegative. The DNA of the CDR3 is TGTGCCAGTAGTCCCCAGGGCTGGGGCGAGCAGTACTTC. Encoded protein: CASSPQGWGEQYF.